The 27 T cell receptor beta chains below all came from one sample that was sequenced in a study of T cell repertoires in cytomegalovirus infection. The antigens of these receptors remain unknown. TCRdb ran MiXCR on the reads and lists one entry per CDR3 protein. Here the sample spans about 830,000 distinct CDR3 sequences, approximately 32% being singletons. The sequencing here drew on cultured CD8+ T cells from PBMCs, taken from culture after CMV antigen stimulation. The receptors derive from a human donor in good health (CMV status not recorded). Some clones in this sample may be carry-over from other donors' samples.

This clonotype was seen a few times. This rearrangement joins TRBV28 to TRBJ1-3, with 7 bases lining up with TRBD1. Per germline, CDR1 MDHEN and CDR2 SYDVKM. V was pared by 5 bases and J by 1 base, with 11 bases of the junction left unmatched. The CDR3 spans 17 residues. CDR3 DNA sequence: TGTGCCAGCAGTCCTCAGAGGGGGCGTGAATCTGGAAACACCATATATTTT. Protein: CASSPQRGRESGNTIYF.

The chain has TRBV9 and TRBJ2-1; possible D gene TRBD1, 6 bases. Germline CDR1 is SGDLS and CDR2 is YYNGEE. The CDR3 is 14 amino acids. V dropped 4 bases and J dropped 3 bases, with 11 bases sitting between them. The CDR3 DNA follows: TGTGCCAGCAGCTCTGGGGGCCTCTACAATGAGCAGTTCTTC. This gives the protein CASSSGGLYNEQFF.

J is TRBJ1-1 and V is TRBV7-9; D is unresolved. Germline V gives CDR1 SEHNR, CDR2 FQNEAQ (reference sequence). The CDR3 runs to 11 residues. V lost 6 bases, J lost 14 bases, and 16 bases lay in between. CDR3 amino acids: CASRVKAPEFF. CDR3 nucleotides: TGTGCCAGCAGGGTAAAGGCCCCGGAATTCTTT.

The chain combines TRBV4-3 with TRBJ1-5; D is possibly TRBD1 (5 bases). The germline CDR1 and CDR2 sequences are LGHNA and YSLEER. V was trimmed by 0 bases and J by 5 bases, leaving 8 bases between them. CDR3 length: 14 amino acids. This chain's CDR3 is CASSQDPGHQPQHF. CDR3 bases: TGCGCCAGCAGCCAAGATCCAGGGCATCAGCCCCAGCATTTT.

This clonotype was seen a few times. The genes are TRBV7-6 and TRBJ1-1; no clear D. Trimming cost V 1 base and J 11 bases, with 11 bases left between them. Per the germline V gene, CDR1 is SGHVS and CDR2 is FNYEAQ. The CDR3 extends over 12 amino acids. CDR3: CASSLEDPQAFF. The CDR3 region has the DNA TGTGCCAGCAGCTTAGAGGACCCTCAGGCTTTCTTT. Combining the CDR3 with reference TRBV7-6 and TRBJ1-1 gives the whole variable domain GAGVSQSPRYKVTKRGQDVALRCDPISGHVSLYWYRQALGQGPEFLTYFNYEAQQDKSGLPNDRFSAERPEGSISTLTIQRTEQRDSAMYRCASSLEDPQAFFGQGTRLTVV.

In regard to this clonotype: This may arise from a read error, as a much more abundant clone is one base away. V gene TRBV7-6 combines with J gene TRBJ2-2; D not resolved. CDR1 and CDR2 from the germline V gene are SGHVS and FNYEAQ. The V gene lost 5 bases and the J gene lost 0 bases, with 10 bases spanning the gap. The CDR3 length is 15 residues. CDR3 protein: CASSRPFPNTGELFF. In DNA, the CDR3 is TGTGCCAGCAGCCGACCATTCCCGAACACCGGGGAGCTGTTTTTT.

The rearrangement links TRBV6-6 to TRBJ1-1; D is unclear. CDR1 is MNHNY and CDR2 is SVGAGI in the germline V gene (reference sequence). Trimming removed 2 bases from V and 0 bases from J, with 13 bases in between. The CDR3 is made up of 16 amino acids. CDR3 in amino acids: CASSYTQTQMNTEAFF. The CDR3 DNA is TGTGCCAGCAGTTACACCCAGACACAAATGAACACTGAAGCTTTCTTT.

This clonotype was recorded only once. The chain employs TRBV29-1 and TRBJ1-2; TRBD1 might be the D (5 bases). Per germline, CDR1 SQVTM and CDR2 ANQGSEA. Deletions cut 3 bases from V and 6 bases from J, with 14 bases between. The CDR3 consists of 13 residues. The CDR3 sequence: CSVENPGWNGYTF. CDR3 coding DNA: TGCAGCGTTGAGAACCCAGGGTGGAATGGCTACACCTTC.

Remarks on this clonotype: A clone one base away is much larger, so this may be a read error. This rearrangement joins TRBV6-1 to TRBJ2-2; D remains ambiguous. Trimming took 7 bases from V and 1 from J, leaving 22 bases between them. Germline CDR1 and CDR2: MNHNS and SASEGT. The CDR3 is 18 residues long. The DNA for the CDR3 is TGTGCCAGCAATCAATACCCGCTACAGAACAAGAACACCGGGGAGCTGTTTTTT. Its protein product is CASNQYPLQNKNTGELFF.

The chain couples TRBV7-3 to TRBJ1-2; TRBD1 is a possible D gene (5 bases). With 6 bases removed from V and 3 bases from J, the gap between germline ends came to 20 bases. This CDR3 spans 16 amino acids. CDR1 is SGHTA, CDR2 FQGTGA, per germline. This CDR3 reads CASSSTGLTVDYGYTF. Written as DNA, the CDR3 is TGTGCCAGCAGTTCCACAGGCCTGACTGTTGACTATGGCTACACCTTC.

This clonotype occurred a few times. The chain employs TRBV6-6 and TRBJ2-1; D is perhaps TRBD1 or TRBD2 (6 bases each). This CDR3 is built from 17 residues. The V gene lost 0 bases and the J gene lost 0 bases, with 12 bases spanning the gap. From germline, CDR1 is MNHNY and CDR2 SVGAGI (reference sequence). The CDR3 loop is CASSYSLGGSSYNEQFF. CDR3 nucleotide sequence: TGTGCCAGCAGTTACTCCCTGGGGGGCAGCTCCTACAATGAGCAGTTCTTC.

The gene calls are TRBV20-1 and TRBJ2-7, with a possible D match to TRBD1 (6 bases). The V end lost 0 bases, the J end lost 0 bases, and 9 bases lay between the germline ends. CDR1 is DFQATT and CDR2 is SNEGSKA in the germline V gene (reference sequence). The CDR3 extends over 14 amino acids. CDR3 in DNA: TGCAGTGCTAGAGATCGGGACAACTCCTACGAGCAGTACTTC. Its protein product is CSARDRDNSYEQYF.

This clonotype came up a few times. The V call is TRBV27, the J call TRBJ1-1; TRBD1 matches 10 bases. Germline CDR1 reads MNHEY; CDR2 reads SMNVEV (reference sequence). Trimming removed 5 bases from V and 4 bases from J; junction bases left unmatched: 4. The CDR3 runs 14 residues. The DNA of the CDR3 is TGTGCCAGCAGTGCTTGGACAGGGGGCACTGAAGCTTTCTTT. Translation: CASSAWTGGTEAFF.

This clonotype was picked up a small number of times. CDR3: CASSSRTLGELFF. The CDR3 DNA follows: TGTGCCAGCAGCTCGAGGACCCTCGGGGAGCTGTTTTTT. The gene calls are TRBV7-6 and TRBJ2-2, with D unclear. CDR3 length equals 13 residues. The V end was cut by 4 bases, the J end by 7 bases, with 10 bases between. Germline CDR1 SGHVS, CDR2 FNYEAQ.

This clonotype was counted only a few times. The chain links TRBV2 to TRBJ2-7; D is undetermined. V lost 4 bases and J 1 base, leaving 8 bases between the germline ends. This CDR3 has 13 amino acids. Germline CDR1 is SNHLY and CDR2 is FYNNEI. The DNA for the CDR3 is TGTGCCAGCAGTGTCGGCAGTTCCTACGAGCAGTACTTC. It is translated as CASSVGSSYEQYF. Using reference TRBV2 and TRBJ2-7 for the parts outside the CDR3, the full variable domain is EPEVTQTPSHQVTQMGQEVILRCVPISNHLYFYWYRQILGQKVEFLVSFYNNEISEKSEIFDDQFSVERPDGSNFTLKIRSTKLEDSAMYFCASSVGSSYEQYFGPGTRLTVT.

The V gene is TRBV2, the J gene TRBJ2-1, with D unresolved. Trimming removed 6 bases from V and 9 bases from J, with 12 bases in between. Germline loops: CDR1 SNHLY, CDR2 FYNNEI. The CDR3 is 12 amino acids. CDR3 region: CASSALEIEQFF. The CDR3 nucleotides are TGTGCCAGCAGCGCCCTAGAGATTGAGCAGTTCTTC.

This clonotype appeared a few times. The chain combines TRBV27 with TRBJ2-3; 9 nucleotides agree with TRBD2. The CDR3 is 15 residues long. Trimming at V came to 5 bases and at J to 3 bases, leaving 6 bases not matched to a gene. Germline values: CDR1 MNHEY, CDR2 SMNVEV (reference sequence). CDR3 sequence: CASSQIAGATDTQYF. The CDR3 DNA reads TGTGCCAGCAGTCAAATAGCGGGGGCAACAGATACGCAGTATTTT.

This clonotype was observed many times. The chain has TRBV7-8 and TRBJ2-7; no clear D. V gave up 7 bases and J gave up 5 bases, with 33 bases separating them. The germline CDR1 and CDR2 sequences are SGHVS and FQNEAQ. This CDR3 region has 19 residues. The CDR3 region is CASIFIIQSGIPPADEQYV. CDR3 DNA: TGTGCCAGCATCTTTATTATACAAAGTGGGATCCCCCCGGCGGACGAGCAGTACGTC.

A single count supports this clonotype. This chain joins TRBV7-6 and TRBJ1-2, with D perhaps matching TRBD1 (5 bases). Trimming took off 3 bases at V and 8 bases at J, with 10 bases between the two ends. Germline V gene lookup returns CDR1 SGHVS and CDR2 FNYEAQ. The length of the CDR3 is 12 residues. The CDR3, as DNA: TGTGCCAGCAGCTTCGGGGGTTGGGGCTACACCTTC. It codes for CASSFGGWGYTF.

This clonotype has more than one count but fewer than ten. The rearrangement joins TRBV6-2 or TRBV6-3 to TRBJ1-1; the D gene is possibly TRBD1 (5 bases). The CDR3 runs to 15 residues. Germline CDR1 reads MNHEY; CDR2 reads SVGEGT. V dropped 3 bases and J dropped 1 base, with 12 bases sitting between them. CDR3 sequence (DNA): TGTGCCAGCAGTTATCTGGGACTTCCGAACACTGAAGCTTTCTTT. Translating it yields CASSYLGLPNTEAFF.

This clonotype has just a few counts. The chain combines TRBV7-9 with TRBJ1-1; the D is unclear. V shed 1 base and J shed 4 bases, with 16 bases lying between them. The CDR3 has 16 residues. The germline gives CDR1 SEHNR, CDR2 FQNEAQ (reference sequence). As DNA, the CDR3 is TGTGCCAGCAGCTTAGGGGTCGGGGAGGCTCTCACTGAAGCTTTCTTT. Encoded protein: CASSLGVGEALTEAFF. The whole variable domain, filled in from reference TRBV7-9 and TRBJ1-1, reads DTGVSQNPRHKITKRGQNVTFRCDPISEHNRLYWYRQTLGQGPEFLTYFQNEAQLEKSRLLSDRFSAERPKGSFSTLEIQRTEQGDSAMYLCASSLGVGEALTEAFFGQGTRLTVV.

This clonotype was counted only a few times. The chain is built from TRBV7-9 and TRBJ1-1; D possibly corresponds to TRBD1 (6 bases). Germline CDR1 is SEHNR and CDR2 is FQNEAQ (reference sequence). V was cut by 7 bases and J by 1 base, with 16 bases left in between. The CDR3 is 15 residues long. This CDR3 is CASISRGTKNTEAFF. In DNA form, the CDR3 reads TGTGCCAGCATTAGCCGCGGGACAAAGAACACTGAAGCTTTCTTT.

This clonotype was recorded at least ten times. The V and J genes are TRBV7-2 and TRBJ2-2; 7 bases fit TRBD1. With V trimmed by 6 bases and J by 0 bases, 10 bases remained unmatched. The CDR3 extends over 17 amino acids. CDR1 and CDR2 (germline): SGHTA, FQGNSA. This chain's CDR3 is CASSTPGGQTNTGELFF. The DNA for the CDR3 is TGTGCCAGCAGTACTCCAGGGGGACAGACGAACACCGGGGAGCTGTTTTTT.

This clonotype was seen repeatedly, ten times or more. This chain joins TRBV7-9 and TRBJ1-1, with D hard to call. The V end lost 3 bases, the J end lost 1 base, and 3 bases lay between the germline ends. The CDR3 loop spans 12 amino acids. CDR1 is SEHNR, CDR2 FQNEAQ, per germline (reference sequence). The CDR3 region is CASSFPNTEAFF. CDR3 coding DNA: TGTGCCAGCAGCTTTCCGAACACTGAAGCTTTCTTT. The full variable domain, rest sourced from reference TRBV7-9 and TRBJ1-1, is DTGVSQNPRHKITKRGQNVTFRCDPISEHNRLYWYRQTLGQGPEFLTYFQNEAQLEKSRLLSDRFSAERPKGSFSTLEIQRTEQGDSAMYLCASSFPNTEAFFGQGTRLTVV.

To note about this clonotype: A much larger clone lies one base from this, so it may be a read error. This chain joins TRBV7-8 and TRBJ2-2; weak D call: TRBD2 (6 bases). Germline CDR1 reads SGHVS; CDR2 reads FQNEAQ. Trimming removed 4 bases from V and 4 bases from J, with 13 bases in between. This CDR3 is 15 amino acids long. The CDR3 DNA sequence: TGTGCCAGCAGCTCACTAGTGGGGGGCACCGGGGAGCTGTTTTTT. Amino acids: CASSSLVGGTGELFF.

This clonotype was picked up many times. The chain couples TRBV7-6 to TRBJ2-6; D perhaps matches TRBD1 (6 bases). This CDR3 is built from 15 residues. V lost 6 bases to trimming and J lost 0 bases, with 9 bases between them. CDR1 is SGHVS, CDR2 FNYEAQ, per germline. Written as DNA, the CDR3 is TGTGCCAGCAGAGGGGGAAACTCTGGGGCCAACGTCCTGACTTTC. It codes for CASRGGNSGANVLTF.

The rearrangement joins TRBV12-3 or TRBV12-4 to TRBJ1-5; 9 nucleotides line up with TRBD1. The CDR3 extends over 15 amino acids. J lost 3 bases, V lost 4 bases, and 4 bases had no gene match. The CDR3 DNA reads TGTGCCAGCAGTTGGACAGGGGCCTACAATCAGCCCCAGCATTTT. Amino acid sequence: CASSWTGAYNQPQHF.